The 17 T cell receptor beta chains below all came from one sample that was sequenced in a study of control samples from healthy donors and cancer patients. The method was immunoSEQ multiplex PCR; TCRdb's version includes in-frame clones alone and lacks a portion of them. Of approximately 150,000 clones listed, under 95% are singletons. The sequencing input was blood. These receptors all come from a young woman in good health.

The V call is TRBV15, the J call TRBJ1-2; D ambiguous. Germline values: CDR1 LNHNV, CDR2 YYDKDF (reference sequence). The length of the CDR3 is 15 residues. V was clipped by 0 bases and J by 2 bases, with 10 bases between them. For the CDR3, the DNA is TGTGCCACCAGCAGAGATCGGACGGGGAACTATGGCTACACCTTC. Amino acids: CATSRDRTGNYGYTF. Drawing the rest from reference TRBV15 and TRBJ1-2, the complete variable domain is DAMVIQNPRYQVTQFGKPVTLSCSQTLNHNVMYWYQQKSSQAPKLLFHYYDKDFNNEADTPDNFQSRRPNTSFCFLDIRSPGLGDTAMYLCATSRDRTGNYGYTFGSGTRLTVV.

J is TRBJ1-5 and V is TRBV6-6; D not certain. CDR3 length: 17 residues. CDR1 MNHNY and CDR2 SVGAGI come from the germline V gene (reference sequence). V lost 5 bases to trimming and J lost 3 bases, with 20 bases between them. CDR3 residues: CASSPSLAVSFNQPQHF. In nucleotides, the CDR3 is TGTGCCAGCAGTCCTTCCCTGGCAGTATCTTTCAATCAGCCCCAGCATTTT.

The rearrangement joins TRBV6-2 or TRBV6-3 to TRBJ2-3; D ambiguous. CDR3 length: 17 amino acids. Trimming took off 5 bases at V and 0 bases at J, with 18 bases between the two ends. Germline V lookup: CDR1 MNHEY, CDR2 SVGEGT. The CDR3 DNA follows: TGTGCCAGCAGTCCCAATCACTTGGACGCTAGCACAGATACGCAGTATTTT. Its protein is CASSPNHLDASTDTQYF.

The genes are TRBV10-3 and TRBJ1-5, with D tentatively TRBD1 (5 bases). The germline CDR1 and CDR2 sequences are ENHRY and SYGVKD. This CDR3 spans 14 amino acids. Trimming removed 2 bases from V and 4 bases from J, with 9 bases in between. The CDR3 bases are TGTGCCATCAGTGAGGTGGGGCCAAATCAGCCCCAGCATTTT. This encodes CAISEVGPNQPQHF.

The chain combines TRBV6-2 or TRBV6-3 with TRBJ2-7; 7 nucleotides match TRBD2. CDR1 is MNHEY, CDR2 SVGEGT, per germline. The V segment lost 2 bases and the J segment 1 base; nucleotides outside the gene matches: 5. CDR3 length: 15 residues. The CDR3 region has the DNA TGTGCCAGCAGTTACGAAGCGGGGTTATCCTACGAGCAGTACTTC. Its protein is CASSYEAGLSYEQYF.

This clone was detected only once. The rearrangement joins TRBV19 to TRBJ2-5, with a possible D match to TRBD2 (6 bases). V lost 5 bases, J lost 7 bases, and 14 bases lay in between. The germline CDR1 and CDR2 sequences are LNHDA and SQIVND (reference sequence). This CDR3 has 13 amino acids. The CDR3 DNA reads TGTGCCAGTAGTCCGGTCGGGAGTGGGACCCAGTACTTC. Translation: CASSPVGSGTQYF.

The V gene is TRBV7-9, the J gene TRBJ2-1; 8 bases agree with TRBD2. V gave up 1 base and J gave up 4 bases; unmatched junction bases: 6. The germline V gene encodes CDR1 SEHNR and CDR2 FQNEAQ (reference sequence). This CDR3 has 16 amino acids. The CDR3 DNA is TGTGCCAGCAGCTTAGAAAGAGAGCGGGAGTACAATGAGCAGTTCTTC. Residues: CASSLEREREYNEQFF.

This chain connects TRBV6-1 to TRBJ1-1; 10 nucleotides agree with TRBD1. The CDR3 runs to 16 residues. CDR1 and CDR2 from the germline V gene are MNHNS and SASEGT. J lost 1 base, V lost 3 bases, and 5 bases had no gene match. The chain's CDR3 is CASSDPGQGSNTEAFF. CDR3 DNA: TGTGCCAGCAGTGATCCGGGACAGGGGTCGAACACTGAAGCTTTCTTT.

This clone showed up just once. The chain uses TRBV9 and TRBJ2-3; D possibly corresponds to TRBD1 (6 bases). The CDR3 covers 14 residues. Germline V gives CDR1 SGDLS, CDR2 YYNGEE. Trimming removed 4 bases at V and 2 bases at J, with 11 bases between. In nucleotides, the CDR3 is TGTGCCAGCAGCCCCCGGACAGACACAGATACGCAGTATTTT. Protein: CASSPRTDTDTQYF.

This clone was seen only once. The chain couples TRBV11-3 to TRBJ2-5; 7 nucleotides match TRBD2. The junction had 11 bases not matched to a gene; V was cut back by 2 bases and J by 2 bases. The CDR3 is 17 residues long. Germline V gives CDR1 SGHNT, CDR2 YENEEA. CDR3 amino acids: CASSLRGVGRAQETQYF. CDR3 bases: TGTGCCAGCAGCTTACGGGGGGTGGGAAGGGCTCAAGAGACCCAGTACTTC. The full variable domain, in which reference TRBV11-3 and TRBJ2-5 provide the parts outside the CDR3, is EAGVVQSPRYKIIEKKQPVAFWCNPISGHNTLYWYLQNLGQGPELLIRYENEEAVDDSQLPKDRFSAERLKGVDSTLKIQPAELGDSAVYLCASSLRGVGRAQETQYFGPGTRLLVL.

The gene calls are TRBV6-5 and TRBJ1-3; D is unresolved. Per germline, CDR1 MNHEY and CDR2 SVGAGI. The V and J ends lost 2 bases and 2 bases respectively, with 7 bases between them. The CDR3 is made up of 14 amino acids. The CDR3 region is CASSYRTAGNTIYF. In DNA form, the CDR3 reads TGTGCCAGCAGTTACCGGACGGCTGGAAACACCATATATTTT.

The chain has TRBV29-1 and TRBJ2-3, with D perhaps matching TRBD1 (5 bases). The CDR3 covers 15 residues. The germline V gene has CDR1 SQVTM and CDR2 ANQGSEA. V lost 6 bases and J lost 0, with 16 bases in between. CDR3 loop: CSVFRGTRSTDTQYF. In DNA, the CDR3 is TGCAGCGTCTTTAGGGGAACCCGAAGCACAGATACGCAGTATTTT.

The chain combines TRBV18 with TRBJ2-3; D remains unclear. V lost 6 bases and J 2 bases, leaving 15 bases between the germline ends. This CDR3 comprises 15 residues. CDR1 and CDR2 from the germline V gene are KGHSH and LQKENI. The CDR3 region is CASSRLAVVTDTQYF. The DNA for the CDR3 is TGTGCCAGCTCCAGGTTGGCAGTGGTCACAGATACGCAGTATTTT.

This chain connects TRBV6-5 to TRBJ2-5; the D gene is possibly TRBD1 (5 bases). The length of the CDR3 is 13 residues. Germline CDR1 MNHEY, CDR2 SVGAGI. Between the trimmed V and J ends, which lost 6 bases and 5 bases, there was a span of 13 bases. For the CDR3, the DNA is TGTGCCAGCAGGCCCTCAGGGCCGGAGACCCAGTACTTC. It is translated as CASRPSGPETQYF.

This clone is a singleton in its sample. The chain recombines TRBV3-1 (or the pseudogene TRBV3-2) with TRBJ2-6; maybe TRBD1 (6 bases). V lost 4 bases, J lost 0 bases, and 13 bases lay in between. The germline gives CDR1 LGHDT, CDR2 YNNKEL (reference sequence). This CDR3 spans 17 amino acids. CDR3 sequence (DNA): TGTGCCAGCAGCCCCGGGACACCGTACTCTGGGGCCAACGTCCTGACTTTC. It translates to CASSPGTPYSGANVLTF.

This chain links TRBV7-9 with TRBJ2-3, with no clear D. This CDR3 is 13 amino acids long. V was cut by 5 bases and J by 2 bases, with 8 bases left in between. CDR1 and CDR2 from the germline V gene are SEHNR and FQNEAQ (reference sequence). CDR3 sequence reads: CASSPVFTDTQYF. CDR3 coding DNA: TGTGCCAGCAGCCCAGTTTTCACAGATACGCAGTATTTT.

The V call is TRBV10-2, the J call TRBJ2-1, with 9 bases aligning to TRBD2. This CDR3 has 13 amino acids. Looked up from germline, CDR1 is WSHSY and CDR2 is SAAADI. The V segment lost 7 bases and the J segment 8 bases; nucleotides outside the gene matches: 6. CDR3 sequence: CASNGGGAHEQFF. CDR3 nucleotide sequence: TGCGCCAGCAACGGCGGGGGGGCTCATGAGCAGTTCTTC.